A single sample is the source of the 29 T cell receptor beta chains below, sequenced in a study of shared clonotypes between healthy human individuals. Assay: immunoSEQ multiplex PCR; the TCRdb copy retains only in-frame clones and omits some. The data contain about 2.4 million clones, roughly 93% of them seen just once; the ten biggest clones take up around 0.4%. Sequencing input: naive CD4+ T cells from PBMCs. Subset denoted: CD45RA+ positively selected. Receptor source: a man between 18 and 29 years old in good health. Some clones in this sample may be carry-over from other donors' samples.

The V gene is TRBV28, the J gene TRBJ2-1; D may be TRBD1 (6 bases). The CDR3 extends over 14 amino acids. V was clipped by 3 bases and J by 6 bases, with 12 bases between them. The germline V gene encodes CDR1 MDHEN and CDR2 SYDVKM. The chain's CDR3 is CASSLGTRSNEQFF. CDR3 DNA: TGTGCCAGCAGTTTGGGGACAAGGAGCAATGAGCAGTTCTTC.

This chain links TRBV5-1 with TRBJ2-7; 9 nucleotides agree with TRBD1. CDR1 is SGHRS, CDR2 YFSETQ, per germline. The CDR3 loop spans 14 amino acids. Losses at the gene ends were 4 bases for V and 3 bases for J; bases not matched to a gene: 5. The CDR3 DNA reads as TGCGCCAGCAGCCCCTTGACAGGGGGCTACGAGCAGTACTTC. It codes for CASSPLTGGYEQYF.

This chain connects TRBV5-1 to TRBJ1-5, with 9 bases matching TRBD1. V lost 1 base to trimming and J lost 6 bases; unmatched junction nucleotides: 5. In germline, CDR1 is SGHRS, CDR2 YFSETQ. This CDR3 comprises 15 residues. The CDR3 DNA is TGCGCCAGCAGCTTGATTACAGGGGGCGGTCAGCCCCAGCATTTT. Its translation is CASSLITGGGQPQHF.

This clone has just a few counts. Other DNA sequences in the same sample also yield this CDR3. The gene calls are TRBV5-1 and TRBJ1-1, with a tentative D call TRBD1 (5 bases). This CDR3 contains 13 residues. CDR1 and CDR2 (germline): SGHRS, YFSETQ. Trimming cost V 4 bases and J 2 bases, with 9 bases left between them. The CDR3 bases are TGCGCCAGCAGCCTGACAGTAAACACTGAAGCTTTCTTT. As protein: CASSLTVNTEAFF.

This chain connects TRBV7-2 to TRBJ2-3; tentative D call: TRBD1 (6 bases). The V gene's germline CDR1 is SGHTA and CDR2 FQGNSA. This CDR3 region has 14 residues. The germline V and J ends were trimmed by 5 bases and 1 base, with 10 bases remaining between them. CDR3 protein: CASSERTGTDTQYF. In DNA, the CDR3 is TGTGCCAGCAGCGAAAGGACAGGCACAGATACGCAGTATTTT.

V is TRBV2 and J is TRBJ1-1; D not certain. Trimming stripped 5 bases from V and 6 bases from J, with 10 bases between. The germline V gene encodes CDR1 SNHLY and CDR2 FYNNEI. There are 12 residues in the CDR3. The CDR3, as DNA: TGTGCCAGCAGTCGCCGGTCGGCTGAAGCTTTCTTT. Protein product: CASSRRSAEAFF.

This chain joins TRBV7-2 and TRBJ2-2; perhaps TRBD2 as D (6 bases). This CDR3 has 14 amino acids. Trimming shortened V by 0 bases and J by 9 bases, and 11 bases separated the two germline ends. Germline values: CDR1 SGHTA, CDR2 FQGNSA. CDR3 region: CASSLAQGGRELFF. CDR3 nucleotides: TGTGCCAGCAGCTTAGCCCAGGGAGGCCGGGAGCTGTTTTTT.

This chain links TRBV6-5 with TRBJ1-2; 9 nucleotides align to TRBD1. Germline trimming cut 6 bases from V and 8 bases from J; bases unmatched to any gene: 13. From germline, CDR1 is MNHEY and CDR2 SVGAGI. There are 15 residues in the CDR3. The CDR3, as DNA: TGTGCCAGCAGAGTCGGGACAGGGCCTTTAGGGGGCTACACCTTC. This encodes CASRVGTGPLGGYTF.

The chain is built from TRBV30 and TRBJ2-5, with 10 nucleotides matching TRBD1. Germline trimming cut 3 bases from V and 6 bases from J; bases unmatched to any gene: 10. CDR3 length equals 15 residues. Germline loops: CDR1 GTSNPN, CDR2 SVGIG (reference sequence). The CDR3 DNA is TGTGCCTGGAGACCCTCCGGGACAGGGGAAAAGACCCAGTACTTC. It yields the protein CAWRPSGTGEKTQYF.

This clone was observed a handful of times. Additional DNA sequences in this sample encode the identical CDR3. The rearrangement joins TRBV28 to TRBJ1-1, with 8 bases lining up with TRBD1. CDR1 is MDHEN and CDR2 is SYDVKM in the germline V gene. The CDR3 spans 14 residues. V shed 3 bases, J shed 0 bases, and the junction held 0 bases outside the gene matches. Here the CDR3 DNA reads TGTGCCAGCAGTTTGGACAGGGTGAACACTGAAGCTTTCTTT. This encodes CASSLDRVNTEAFF.

A note on this clone: Other DNA sequences in this sample translate to the same CDR3. The rearrangement joins TRBV6-1 to TRBJ2-5; a weak D match, TRBD2 (6 bases). V was pared by 2 bases and J by 5 bases, with 12 bases between. CDR3 length: 14 residues. The germline gives CDR1 MNHNS, CDR2 SASEGT. CDR3 coding DNA: TGTGCCAGCAGTGAACAGGGTGGGAGGGAGACCCAGTACTTC. It encodes CASSEQGGRETQYF.

The V gene is TRBV6-5, the J gene TRBJ1-2; a possible D gene is TRBD1 (5 bases). The germline V and J ends were trimmed by 6 bases and 4 bases, with 12 bases remaining between them. CDR1 is MNHEY, CDR2 SVGAGI, per germline. This CDR3 has 13 amino acids. The CDR3 protein is CASRMGPSYGYTF. In DNA form, the CDR3 reads TGTGCCAGCAGGATGGGACCCAGCTATGGCTACACCTTC.

CDR3 bases: TGTGCCAGCAGCTTAGTGGGACAGATGAACACTGAAGCTTTCTTT. Its translation is CASSLVGQMNTEAFF. V is TRBV7-2 and J is TRBJ1-1, with 7 bases lining up with TRBD1. The CDR3 has 15 amino acids. The V and J ends lost 1 base and 0 bases, in that order; junction bases with no gene match: 2. Germline-derived CDR1 and CDR2 are SGHTA and FQGNSA.

The chain has TRBV5-5 and TRBJ2-6; a possible D gene is TRBD1 (6 bases). Trimming shortened V by 2 bases and J by 2 bases, and 14 bases separated the two germline ends. Germline CDR1 and CDR2: SGHKS and YYEKEE (reference sequence). CDR3 length: 17 residues. CDR3 sequence: CASSFDRTPAGANVLTF. Written as DNA, the CDR3 is TGTGCCAGCAGCTTCGACAGGACTCCCGCTGGGGCCAACGTCCTGACTTTC.

The chain recombines TRBV25-1 with TRBJ1-1; TRBD1 might be the D (5 bases). Looked up from germline, CDR1 is MGHDK and CDR2 is SYGVNS. Trimming took off 8 bases at V and 0 bases at J, with 13 bases between the two ends. This CDR3 is built from 14 residues. Here the CDR3 reads CASGTDRMNTEAFF. The DNA for the CDR3 is TGTGCCAGCGGAACAGACAGAATGAACACTGAAGCTTTCTTT.

The V and J genes are TRBV6-5 and TRBJ2-1; 8 nucleotides line up with TRBD2. CDR1 is MNHEY, CDR2 SVGAGI, per germline. J lost 6 bases, V lost 7 bases, and 5 bases had no gene match. This CDR3 spans 13 amino acids. The CDR3 here is CASNPREANEQFF. The CDR3, as DNA: TGTGCCAGCAATCCGCGGGAGGCCAATGAGCAGTTCTTC.

The CDR3 DNA sequence: TGTGCCAGCAGCTTGGCGGGACAGGGTTTAGGCAAGCAGTACTTC. Translating gives CASSLAGQGLGKQYF. The chain links TRBV5-6 to TRBJ2-7; 9 bases fit TRBD1. The CDR3 has 15 residues. The V and J ends lost 0 bases and 8 bases, in that order; junction bases with no gene match: 9. Germline loops: CDR1 SGHDT, CDR2 YYEEEE.

The chain carries TRBV5-1 and TRBJ1-2, with a tentative D call TRBD1 (6 bases). This CDR3 comprises 14 residues. Germline-derived CDR1 and CDR2 are SGHRS and YFSETQ. V dropped 2 bases and J dropped 4 bases, with 12 bases sitting between them. CDR3: CASSFDRLGYGYTF. The DNA for the CDR3 is TGCGCCAGCAGCTTTGACAGGCTAGGCTATGGCTACACCTTC.

V gene TRBV9 combines with J gene TRBJ2-1, with TRBD2 matching over 12 bases. The CDR3 runs to 17 residues. Germline trimming cut 0 bases from V and 4 bases from J; bases unmatched to any gene: 5. Germline CDR1 SGDLS, CDR2 YYNGEE. As DNA, the CDR3 is TGTGCCAGCAGCGTAGCAACTAGCGGGAGGTCGTACAATGAGCAGTTCTTC. Amino acid sequence: CASSVATSGRSYNEQFF.

This chain uses TRBV5-5 with TRBJ1-2, with D perhaps matching TRBD1 (6 bases). This CDR3 comprises 15 residues. Trimming removed 0 bases at V and 2 bases at J, with 11 bases between. Germline assignment: CDR1 SGHKS and CDR2 YYEKEE (reference sequence). CDR3 in amino acids: CASSLAGGLNYGYTF. The DNA for the CDR3 is TGTGCCAGCAGCTTGGCCGGGGGGCTGAACTATGGCTACACCTTC.

This chain uses TRBV12-5 with TRBJ2-5; D assignment may be TRBD1 or TRBD2 (5 bases each). Germline V gene sequence: CDR1 LGHNT, CDR2 FRNRAP. There are 15 residues in the CDR3. Trimming left V 4 bases short and J 1 base short, with 13 bases between. The CDR3 loop reads CASGSDPGPQETQYF. As DNA, the CDR3 is TGTGCTAGTGGTTCCGACCCGGGGCCCCAAGAGACCCAGTACTTC.

The genes are TRBV7-2 and TRBJ1-1, with D possibly being TRBD1 (5 bases). Trimming removed 1 base from V and 2 bases from J, with 8 bases in between. There are 14 residues in the CDR3. In germline, CDR1 is SGHTA, CDR2 FQGNSA. In nucleotides, the CDR3 is TGTGCCAGCAGCTTAGGAGGGGACAACACTGAAGCTTTCTTT. Translation: CASSLGGDNTEAFF.

This chain connects TRBV5-8 to TRBJ2-2; D call uncertain. The germline V gene encodes CDR1 SGHTS and CDR2 YDEGEE. The CDR3 spans 14 residues. V was cut by 1 base and J by 6 bases, with 10 bases left in between. This CDR3 is CASSLSLLPGELFF. CDR3 sequence (DNA): TGTGCCAGCAGCTTGAGTCTGCTTCCCGGGGAGCTGTTTTTT.

The table lists this clone with a few counts. The V and J genes are TRBV4-1 and TRBJ1-1, with no clear D. The germline gives CDR1 MGHRA, CDR2 YSYEKL. V was clipped by 5 bases and J by 0 bases, with 13 bases between them. The CDR3 covers 15 residues. The CDR3 nucleotides are TGCGCCAGCAGCGGCGCGACCCTCATGAACACTGAAGCTTTCTTT. This sequence encodes CASSGATLMNTEAFF.

The V gene is TRBV7-6, the J gene TRBJ2-2; D remains ambiguous. The germline CDR1 and CDR2 sequences are SGHVS and FNYEAQ. CDR3 size: 18 residues. V dropped 1 base and J dropped 4 bases, with 19 bases sitting between them. The CDR3 DNA follows: TGTGCCAGCAGCTTAGAAGATGACGGTGGGAAGGGCACCGGGGAGCTGTTTTTT. Encoded protein: CASSLEDDGGKGTGELFF. Filled out from reference TRBV7-6 and TRBJ2-2, the complete variable domain reads GAGVSQSPRYKVTKRGQDVALRCDPISGHVSLYWYRQALGQGPEFLTYFNYEAQQDKSGLPNDRFSAERPEGSISTLTIQRTEQRDSAMYRCASSLEDDGGKGTGELFFGEGSRLTVL.

The rearrangement joins TRBV18 to TRBJ2-2; 12 bases align to TRBD2. The CDR3 covers 19 residues. From germline, CDR1 is KGHSH and CDR2 LQKENI. Trimming at V came to 1 base and at J to 7 bases, leaving 13 bases not matched to a gene. CDR3 residues: CASSPLQTSGSISGGELFF. Here the CDR3 DNA reads TGTGCCAGCTCACCACTGCAGACTAGCGGGAGCATCTCGGGCGGGGAGCTGTTTTTT. Complete variable domain (other parts from reference TRBV18 and TRBJ2-2): NAGVMQNPRHLVRRRGQEARLRCSPMKGHSHVYWYRQLPEEGLKFMVYLQKENIIDESGMPKERFSAEFPKEGPSILRIQQVVRGDSAAYFCASSPLQTSGSISGGELFFGEGSRLTVL.

This rearrangement joins TRBV5-1 to TRBJ2-7; D assignment may be TRBD1 or TRBD2 (5 bases each). Germline-derived CDR1 and CDR2 are SGHRS and YFSETQ. Trimming removed 3 bases from V and 6 bases from J, with 19 bases in between. There are 15 residues in the CDR3. The chain's CDR3 is CASSSGTPSISEQYF. In DNA, the CDR3 is TGCGCCAGCAGCTCGGGGACCCCTTCAATTTCCGAGCAGTACTTC.

The V call is TRBV6-5, the J call TRBJ2-7, with D possibly TRBD2 on 6 matching bases. CDR1 is MNHEY and CDR2 is SVGAGI in the germline V gene. The CDR3 has 13 amino acids. Trimming cost V 6 bases and J 6 bases, with 15 bases left between them. The CDR3 nucleotides are TGTGCCAGCAGCCGACCGGGAGCGGCCGAGCAGTACTTC. Its protein is CASSRPGAAEQYF.

The rearrangement joins TRBV2 to TRBJ1-2; TRBD1 aligns across 10 bases. Trimming removed 5 bases from V and 2 bases from J; junction bases left unmatched: 8. The CDR3 is 16 residues long. CDR1 SNHLY and CDR2 FYNNEI come from the germline V gene. CDR3 nucleotides: TGTGCCAGCAGTAGGGGGACAGGGGTTGCAAACTATGGCTACACCTTC. Translation: CASSRGTGVANYGYTF.